The sequence of this T cell receptor (beta chain) was determined in a study of T-cell reconstitution after alpha-beta-depleted transplantation in children. In regard to this clonotype: What it binds is unknown.

The study's findings and limits: The study reportedly traced alpha-beta T cells about two months after transplant to several hundred expanded graft clones. Surviving recipient T cells and thymic progenitors produced the high day-60 TCRbeta diversity seen in some patients.

V was cut by 3 bases and J by 6 bases, with 14 bases left in between. The CDR3 has 15 amino acids. The germline V gene encodes CDR1 SGHTA and CDR2 FQGTGA. Construction of the TCRbeta library involved unique molecular identifiers. TCRdb reprocessed the PCR reads via MiXCR and lists one record per CDR3 protein. The sample has hundreds of thousands of distinct CDR3 sequences; roughly 24% are singletons. This material consisted of PBMCs, mostly from graft donor cells, taken 360 days after TCRalphabeta/CD19-depleted stem cell transplant. The sequence came from a boy in the first two years of life who had a stem cell transplant for acute myeloid leukemia, so the T cells may come from the graft donor. J is TRBJ2-2 and V is TRBV7-3, with D uncertain. CDR3 protein: CASSLEGLRPGELFF. In nucleotides, the CDR3 is TGTGCCAGCAGCTTGGAAGGGCTCCGACCCGGGGAGCTGTTTTTT.